The 11 T cell receptor beta chains below all came from one sample that was sequenced in a study of T cell responses to AZD1222 COVID-19 vaccine. The data were produced by immunoSEQ multiplex PCR, yet TCRdb's version contains in-frame clones alone and is incomplete. The table includes approximately 73,000 clones, roughly 82% detected once. The sample was peripheral blood, taken on day 0 of AZD1222 vaccination. All receptors derive from an adult in good health.

The chain joins TRBV19 to TRBJ1-2; a weak D match, TRBD1 (6 bases). The CDR3 spans 14 residues. Germline assignment: CDR1 LNHDA and CDR2 SQIVND (reference sequence). V was cut by 4 bases and J by 4 bases, with 13 bases left in between. In DNA form, the CDR3 reads TGTGCCAGTAGTAGGGGGCAAGGGATCTATGGCTACACCTTC. It codes for CASSRGQGIYGYTF.

The V and J genes are TRBV19 and TRBJ2-3, with D possibly being TRBD1 (6 bases). Germline CDR1 reads LNHDA; CDR2 reads SQIVND (reference sequence). Trimming removed 4 bases from V and 4 bases from J, with 12 bases in between. The CDR3 consists of 14 residues. CDR3 coding DNA: TGTGCCAGTAGTAGGAACAGGGTCCCAGATACGCAGTATTTT. This encodes CASSRNRVPDTQYF. The whole variable domain, remainder taken from reference TRBV19 and TRBJ2-3, is DGGITQSPKYLFRKEGQNVTLSCEQNLNHDAMYWYRQDPGQGLRLIYYSQIVNDFQKGDIAEGYSVSREKKESFPLTVTSAQKNPTAFYLCASSRNRVPDTQYFGPGTRLTVL.

This clone was found a few times. This chain uses TRBV10-3 with TRBJ1-1; D is ambiguous. Germline lookup yields CDR1 ENHRY and CDR2 SYGVKD. This CDR3 contains 13 residues. The V and J ends lost 4 bases and 3 bases respectively, with 9 bases between them. The CDR3 nucleotides are TGTGCCATCAGTGTTAGGGAGGACACTGAAGCTTTCTTT. Translating gives CAISVREDTEAFF.

The chain is built from TRBV27 and TRBJ1-1; TRBD1 might be the D (5 bases). The CDR3 totals 13 residues. The V and J ends lost 5 bases and 4 bases respectively, with 11 bases between them. CDR1 is MNHEY and CDR2 is SMNVEV in the germline V gene (reference sequence). The CDR3 here is CASSAQGGTEAFF. CDR3 DNA sequence: TGTGCCAGCAGTGCCCAGGGCGGCACTGAAGCTTTCTTT.

The chain is built from TRBV7-9 and TRBJ1-2; possible D gene TRBD1, 5 bases. This CDR3 has 13 amino acids. Per germline, CDR1 SEHNR and CDR2 FQNEAQ (reference sequence). The V gene lost 2 bases and the J gene lost 6 bases, with 10 bases spanning the gap. The CDR3 DNA reads TGTGCCAGCAGCTTACAGGGTCTCGATGGCTACACCTTC. Its protein is CASSLQGLDGYTF.

The chain uses TRBV3-1 (or the pseudogene TRBV3-2) and TRBJ2-1, with 8 bases aligning to TRBD2. Trimming cost V 1 base and J 10 bases; bases outside gene matches: 21. The V gene's germline CDR1 is LGHDT and CDR2 YNNKEL (reference sequence). There are 19 residues in the CDR3. CDR3 nucleotide sequence: TGTGCCAGCAGCCAAGGTCGAGGGCTCGGAGCGGGAGTATCAGGGGAGCAGTTCTTC. Translating it yields CASSQGRGLGAGVSGEQFF.

The rearrangement links TRBV6-1 to TRBJ2-2; D is possibly TRBD1 or TRBD2 (5 bases each). Germline lookup yields CDR1 MNHNS and CDR2 SASEGT. Trimming shortened V by 6 bases and J by 9 bases, and 11 bases separated the two germline ends. This CDR3 spans 12 amino acids. Here the CDR3 reads CASSQGDRELFF. The DNA of the CDR3 is TGTGCCAGCAGCCAAGGGGACCGGGAGCTGTTTTTT.

The chain recombines TRBV7-9 with TRBJ2-7, with a tentative D call TRBD2 (5 bases). Trimming pared 4 bases from V and 4 bases from J, leaving 11 bases between. The CDR3 loop spans 13 amino acids. CDR1 is SEHNR, CDR2 FQNEAQ, per germline (reference sequence). Written as DNA, the CDR3 is TGTGCCAGCAGCTCCAGTTCGGGGTACGAGCAGTACTTC. It translates to CASSSSSGYEQYF.

Only one count was recorded for this clone. CDR3 protein: CASSRTGAEAFF. The CDR3 coding sequence is TGTGCCAGCAGTCGGACAGGGGCAGAAGCTTTCTTT. The rearrangement uses TRBV7-2 and TRBJ1-1, with 9 bases aligning to TRBD1. CDR3 length: 12 amino acids. The germline V gene has CDR1 SGHTA and CDR2 FQGNSA. The ends lost 6 bases at V and 8 bases at J; junction bases unmatched: 4.

The V gene is TRBV19, the J gene TRBJ1-1; D is undetermined. CDR1 and CDR2 (germline): LNHDA, SQIVND (reference sequence). This CDR3 contains 16 residues. The V end lost 2 bases, the J end lost 0 bases, and 13 bases lay between the germline ends. The CDR3 spells CASSIPDGELNTEAFF. DNA of the CDR3: TGTGCCAGTAGTATACCCGACGGAGAGCTGAACACTGAAGCTTTCTTT.

The V call is TRBV9, the J call TRBJ1-6; maybe TRBD1 (6 bases). The CDR3 is 15 amino acids. Germline V gives CDR1 SGDLS, CDR2 YYNGEE. The V end lost 2 bases, the J end lost 4 bases, and 10 bases lay between the germline ends. CDR3 DNA: TGTGCCAGCAGCGTGGGGGGCGCGTATAATTCACCCCTCCACTTT. Protein: CASSVGGAYNSPLHF.